The 18 T cell receptor beta chains below come from one sample, sequenced in a study of blood T cell repertoires in COVID-19. Here immunoSEQ multiplex PCR was the method, and the copy in TCRdb shows in-frame clones only, minus some. The sample lists 250,000 to 350,000 clones, 80% to 90% seen once, with around 0.8% in the top ten. Sequencing used peripheral blood. The receptors shown here come from a man in his thirties or forties with acute or convalescent COVID-19.

This chain joins TRBV7-9 and TRBJ1-2, with D tentatively TRBD1 (6 bases). Per germline, CDR1 SEHNR and CDR2 FQNEAQ (reference sequence). V lost 3 bases and J 4 bases, leaving 12 bases between the germline ends. This CDR3 contains 14 residues. CDR3 sequence (DNA): TGTGCCAGCAGCTTCGAACAGGGTGGCTATGGCTACACCTTC. Protein: CASSFEQGGYGYTF.

This rearrangement joins TRBV10-3 to TRBJ1-3; D is undetermined. Germline V lookup: CDR1 ENHRY, CDR2 SYGVKD. The CDR3 is 13 residues long. V lost 6 bases to trimming and J lost 2 bases, with 8 bases between them. CDR3 amino acids: CAIREAAGNTIYF. In DNA form, the CDR3 reads TGTGCCATCAGGGAGGCGGCTGGAAACACCATATATTTT.

The chain links TRBV5-1 to TRBJ1-2; TRBD1 matches at 8 bases. The CDR3 spans 17 residues. Germline trimming cut 2 bases from V and 4 bases from J; bases unmatched to any gene: 13. CDR1 SGHRS and CDR2 YFSETQ come from the germline V gene. CDR3 protein: CASSFDGQGARGYGYTF. As DNA, the CDR3 is TGCGCCAGCAGCTTCGACGGGCAGGGGGCGCGGGGCTATGGCTACACCTTC.

This chain uses TRBV19 with TRBJ1-3; D possibly corresponds to TRBD1 (5 bases). The CDR3 runs 13 residues. V lost 3 bases to trimming and J lost 5 bases, with 8 bases between them. Germline lookup yields CDR1 LNHDA and CDR2 SQIVND (reference sequence). Here the CDR3 reads CASSMGQRNTIYF. In DNA form, the CDR3 reads TGTGCCAGTAGTATGGGGCAAAGAAACACCATATATTTT.

This chain connects TRBV19 to TRBJ1-1; 8 bases map to TRBD1. CDR1 and CDR2 (germline): LNHDA, SQIVND (reference sequence). The V gene end was trimmed by 3 bases and the J gene end by 0 bases; junction bases not matched to a gene: 3. This CDR3 contains 15 residues. Written as DNA, the CDR3 is TGTGCCAGTAGTATCAGACAGGGGATGAACACTGAAGCTTTCTTT. This sequence encodes CASSIRQGMNTEAFF.

The chain is built from TRBV5-1 and TRBJ2-1, with 12 bases identical to TRBD2. CDR3 length: 17 residues. V dropped 4 bases and J dropped 3; count of bases not matched to a gene: 8. Germline loops: CDR1 SGHRS, CDR2 YFSETQ. CDR3 residues: CASSLASGGAVYNEQFF. CDR3 in DNA: TGCGCCAGCAGCCTGGCTAGCGGGGGGGCCGTCTACAATGAGCAGTTCTTC.

The chain recombines TRBV5-6 with TRBJ1-2, with D possibly being TRBD1 (6 bases). V was trimmed by 4 bases and J by 3 bases, leaving 13 bases between them. The CDR3 consists of 14 residues. Germline assignment: CDR1 SGHDT and CDR2 YYEEEE. CDR3 loop: CASSQGGKDYGYTF. The CDR3, as DNA: TGTGCCAGCAGCCAAGGGGGAAAGGACTATGGCTACACCTTC.

V usage is TRBV9 and J usage is TRBJ2-3, with TRBD1 identical over 7 bases. CDR3 size: 15 residues. From germline, CDR1 is SGDLS and CDR2 YYNGEE. Losses at the gene ends were 3 bases for V and 0 bases for J; bases not matched to a gene: 4. CDR3 sequence (DNA): TGTGCCAGCAGCGGCCGGGACAGTAGCACAGATACGCAGTATTTT. Translation: CASSGRDSSTDTQYF.

This clone was seen a single time. V is TRBV7-9 and J is TRBJ1-2, with 7 bases fitting TRBD1. The CDR3 totals 13 residues. Germline V gene lookup returns CDR1 SEHNR and CDR2 FQNEAQ (reference sequence). The junction had 8 bases not matched to a gene; V was cut back by 5 bases and J by 8 bases. The CDR3 protein is CASSIQGWEGYTF. CDR3 nucleotide sequence: TGTGCCAGCAGCATACAGGGGTGGGAGGGCTACACCTTC.

This clone was seen more than once but under ten times. Here the CDR3 DNA reads TGTGCCAGCACTCTGACAGGGACCCACTTATGTCAGCCCCAGCATTTT. The encoded protein is CASTLTGTHLCQPQHF. The chain combines TRBV21-1 with TRBJ1-5; the table's D call TRBD1 went unverified against the DNA. TRBV21-1 is a recognized pseudogene. This CDR3 is built from 16 residues.

This sequence joins TRBV6-4 and TRBJ1-6; D is possibly TRBD1 (6 bases). V lost 5 bases and J lost 6, with 11 bases in between. The CDR3 covers 14 residues. Germline assignment: CDR1 MRHNA and CDR2 SNTAGT. The CDR3 DNA reads as TGTGCCAGCAGTCAAGACAGGATTAATTCACCCCTCCACTTT. Protein: CASSQDRINSPLHF.

This chain uses TRBV9 with TRBJ2-6; TRBD1 matches at 9 bases. Looked up from germline, CDR1 is SGDLS and CDR2 is YYNGEE. The CDR3 has 17 amino acids. Trimming cost V 3 bases and J 2 bases; bases outside gene matches: 6. The CDR3 protein is CASSGDRDRPGANVLTF. The DNA for the CDR3 is TGTGCCAGCAGCGGGGACAGGGATAGACCTGGGGCCAACGTCCTGACTTTC.

The rearrangement links TRBV18 to TRBJ1-1; possible D gene TRBD1, 5 bases. This CDR3 has 14 residues. Germline V CDR1 and CDR2: KGHSH, LQKENI. The V end was cut by 3 bases, the J end by 1 base, with 9 bases between. The CDR3 DNA reads TGTGCCAGCTCACCGACAGTAGAGAACACTGAAGCTTTCTTT. Protein: CASSPTVENTEAFF.

The genes are TRBV18 and TRBJ2-3; 7 nucleotides line up with TRBD1. The CDR3 is made up of 15 amino acids. Trimming removed 6 bases from V and 7 bases from J; junction bases left unmatched: 13. In germline, CDR1 is KGHSH, CDR2 LQKENI. The CDR3: CASSQKTGLGNTQYF. CDR3 sequence (DNA): TGTGCCAGCTCTCAGAAGACAGGGCTCGGGAATACGCAGTATTTT. The full variable domain, rest sourced from reference TRBV18 and TRBJ2-3, is NAGVMQNPRHLVRRRGQEARLRCSPMKGHSHVYWYRQLPEEGLKFMVYLQKENIIDESGMPKERFSAEFPKEGPSILRIQQVVRGDSAAYFCASSQKTGLGNTQYFGPGTRLTVL.

This chain uses TRBV15 with TRBJ2-6; 11 nucleotides match TRBD2. The germline CDR1 and CDR2 sequences are LNHNV and YYDKDF (reference sequence). The CDR3 spans 19 residues. V dropped 3 bases and J dropped 0; count of bases not matched to a gene: 7. The CDR3 sequence: CATSSDRLAGISGANVLTF. The CDR3 nucleotides read TGTGCCACCAGCAGTGACAGACTAGCGGGAATCTCTGGGGCCAACGTCCTGACTTTC.

The chain employs TRBV14 and TRBJ2-2; the match to TRBD1 covers 8 bases. V dropped 4 bases and J dropped 6; count of bases not matched to a gene: 4. The CDR3 length is 14 residues. The V gene's germline CDR1 is SGHDN and CDR2 FVKESK. The chain's CDR3 is CASSPGGRAGELFF. CDR3 DNA: TGTGCCAGCAGCCCAGGGGGCAGGGCCGGGGAGCTGTTTTTT.

The chain uses TRBV5-5 and TRBJ1-6; 8 bases align to TRBD1. The CDR3 consists of 17 residues. The germline V gene encodes CDR1 SGHKS and CDR2 YYEKEE (reference sequence). V trimming: 4 bases; J trimming: 6 bases; junction bases outside the gene matches: 12. CDR3 in amino acids: CASSGRDRPSINSPLHF. CDR3 coding DNA: TGTGCCAGCAGCGGGAGGGACAGGCCCTCTATTAATTCACCCCTCCACTTT.

This chain links TRBV28 with TRBJ1-3, with D possibly being TRBD1 (5 bases). This CDR3 comprises 15 residues. Trimming shortened V by 3 bases and J by 3 bases, and 12 bases separated the two germline ends. The germline gives CDR1 MDHEN, CDR2 SYDVKM. This CDR3 is CASSLIARGGNTIYF. The CDR3 DNA follows: TGTGCCAGCAGTTTGATCGCAAGGGGTGGAAACACCATATATTTT.